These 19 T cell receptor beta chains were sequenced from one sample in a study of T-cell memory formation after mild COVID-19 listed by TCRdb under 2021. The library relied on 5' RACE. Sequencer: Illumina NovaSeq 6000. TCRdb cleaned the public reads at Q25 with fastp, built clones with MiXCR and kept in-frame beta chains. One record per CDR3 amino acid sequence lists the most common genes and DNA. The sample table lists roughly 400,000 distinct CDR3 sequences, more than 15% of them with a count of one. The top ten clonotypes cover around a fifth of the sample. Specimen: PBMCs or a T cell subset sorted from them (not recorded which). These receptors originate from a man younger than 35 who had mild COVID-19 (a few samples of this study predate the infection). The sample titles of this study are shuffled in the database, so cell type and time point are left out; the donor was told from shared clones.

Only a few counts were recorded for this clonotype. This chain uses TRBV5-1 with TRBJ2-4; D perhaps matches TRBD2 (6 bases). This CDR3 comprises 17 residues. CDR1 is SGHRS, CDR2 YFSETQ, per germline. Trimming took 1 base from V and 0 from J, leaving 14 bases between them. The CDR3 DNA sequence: TGCGCCAGCAGCTTGTATACAGGACTATCAGCCAAAAACATTCAGTACTTC. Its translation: CASSLYTGLSAKNIQYF. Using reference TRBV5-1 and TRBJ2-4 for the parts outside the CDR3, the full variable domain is KAGVTQTPRYLIKTRGQQVTLSCSPISGHRSVSWYQQTPGQGLQFLFEYFSETQRNKGNFPGRFSGRQFSNSRSEMNVSTLELGDSALYLCASSLYTGLSAKNIQYFGAGTRLSVL.

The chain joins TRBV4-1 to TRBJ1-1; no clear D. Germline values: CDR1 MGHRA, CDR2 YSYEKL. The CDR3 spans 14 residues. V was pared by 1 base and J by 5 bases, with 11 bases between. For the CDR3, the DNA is TGCGCCAGCAGCCAAGTTCCTATCGGGACTGAAGCTTTCTTT. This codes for CASSQVPIGTEAFF.

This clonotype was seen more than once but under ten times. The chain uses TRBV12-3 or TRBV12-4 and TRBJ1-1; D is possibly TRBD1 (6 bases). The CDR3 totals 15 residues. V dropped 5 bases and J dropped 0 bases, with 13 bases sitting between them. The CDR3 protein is CASSPGGSMNTEAFF. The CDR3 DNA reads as TGTGCCAGCAGTCCCGGGGGCAGCATGAACACTGAAGCTTTCTTT.

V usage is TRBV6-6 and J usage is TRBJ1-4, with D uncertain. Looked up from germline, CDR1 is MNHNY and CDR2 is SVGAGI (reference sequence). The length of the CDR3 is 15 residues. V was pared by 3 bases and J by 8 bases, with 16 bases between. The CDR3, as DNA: TGTGCCAGCAGTTATTACCAGGCGGGAATCGAAAAACTGTTTTTT. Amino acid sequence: CASSYYQAGIEKLFF.

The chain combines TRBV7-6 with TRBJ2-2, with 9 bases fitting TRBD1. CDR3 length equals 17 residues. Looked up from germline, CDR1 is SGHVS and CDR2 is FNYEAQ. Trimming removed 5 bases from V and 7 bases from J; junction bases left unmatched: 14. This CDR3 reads CASSATGGAPFGGELFF. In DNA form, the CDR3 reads TGTGCCAGCAGCGCCACAGGGGGCGCCCCTTTTGGCGGGGAGCTGTTTTTT.

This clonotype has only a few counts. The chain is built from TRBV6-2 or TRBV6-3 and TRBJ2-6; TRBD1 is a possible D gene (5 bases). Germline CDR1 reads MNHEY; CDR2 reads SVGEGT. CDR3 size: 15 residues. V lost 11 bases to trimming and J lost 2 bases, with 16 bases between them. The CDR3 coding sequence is TGTGCCGCCATGATGGGGCGGACTGGGGCCAACGTCCTGACTTTC. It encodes CAAMMGRTGANVLTF.

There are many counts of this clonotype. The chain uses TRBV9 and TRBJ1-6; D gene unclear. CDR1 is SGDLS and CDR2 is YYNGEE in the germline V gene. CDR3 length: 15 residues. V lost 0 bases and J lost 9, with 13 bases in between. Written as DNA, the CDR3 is TGTGCCAGCAGCGTAGATGGCTCAGGTGGTTCACCCCTCCACTTT. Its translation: CASSVDGSGGSPLHF.

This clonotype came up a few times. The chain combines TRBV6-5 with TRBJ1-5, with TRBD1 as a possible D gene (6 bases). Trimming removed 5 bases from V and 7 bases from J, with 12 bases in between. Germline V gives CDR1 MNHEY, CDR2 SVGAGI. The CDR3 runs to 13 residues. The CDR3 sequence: CASSRTVEQPQHF. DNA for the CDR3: TGTGCCAGCAGTCGGACAGTCGAACAGCCCCAGCATTTT.

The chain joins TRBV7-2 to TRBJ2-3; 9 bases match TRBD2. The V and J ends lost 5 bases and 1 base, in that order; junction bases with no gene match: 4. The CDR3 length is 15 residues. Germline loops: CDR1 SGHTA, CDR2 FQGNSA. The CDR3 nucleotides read TGTGCCAGCAGCGCTGTAGCGGGGGGCACAGATACGCAGTATTTT. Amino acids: CASSAVAGGTDTQYF.

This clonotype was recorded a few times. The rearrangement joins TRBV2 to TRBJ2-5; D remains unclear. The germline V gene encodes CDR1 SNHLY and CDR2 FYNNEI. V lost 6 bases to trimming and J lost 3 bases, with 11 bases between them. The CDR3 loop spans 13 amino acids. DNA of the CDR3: TGTGCCAGCAGCGTAGACTCAGAAGAGACCCAGTACTTC. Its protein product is CASSVDSEETQYF.

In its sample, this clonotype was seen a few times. CDR3: CASSQSTSGELFF. CDR3 nucleotide sequence: TGTGCCAGCAGCCAATCTACCAGCGGGGAGCTGTTTTTT. The V call is TRBV3-1, the J call TRBJ2-2, with D uncertain. Per germline, CDR1 LGHDT and CDR2 YNNKEL (reference sequence). The ends were cut back, 2 bases at V and 7 bases at J, with 8 bases in the middle. The CDR3 has 13 amino acids. The entire variable domain, with the rest obtained from reference TRBV3-1 and TRBJ2-2, is as follows: DTAVSQTPKYLVTQMGNDKSIKCEQNLGHDTMYWYKQDSKKFLKIMFSYNNKELIINETVPNRFSPKSPDKAHLNLHINSLELGDSAVYFCASSQSTSGELFFGEGSRLTVL.

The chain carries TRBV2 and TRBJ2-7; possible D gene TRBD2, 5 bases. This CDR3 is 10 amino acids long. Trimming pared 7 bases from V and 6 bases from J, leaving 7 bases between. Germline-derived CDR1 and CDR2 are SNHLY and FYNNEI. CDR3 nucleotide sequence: TGTGCCAGCAACGGGGTCGAGCAGTACTTC. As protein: CASNGVEQYF. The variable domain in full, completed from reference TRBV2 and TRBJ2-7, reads EPEVTQTPSHQVTQMGQEVILRCVPISNHLYFYWYRQILGQKVEFLVSFYNNEISEKSEIFDDQFSVERPDGSNFTLKIRSTKLEDSAMYFCASNGVEQYFGPGTRLTVT.

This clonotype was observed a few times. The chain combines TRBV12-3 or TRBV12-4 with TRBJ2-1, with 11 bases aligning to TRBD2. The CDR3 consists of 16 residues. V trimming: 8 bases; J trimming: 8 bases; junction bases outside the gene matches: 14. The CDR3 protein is CASLRTSGFGVDEQFF. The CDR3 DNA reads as TGTGCCAGCCTAAGGACTAGCGGGTTTGGAGTAGATGAGCAGTTCTTC.

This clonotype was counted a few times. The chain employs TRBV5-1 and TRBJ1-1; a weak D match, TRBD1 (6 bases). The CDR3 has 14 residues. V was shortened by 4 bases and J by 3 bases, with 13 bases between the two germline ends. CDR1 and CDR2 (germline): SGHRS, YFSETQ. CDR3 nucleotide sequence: TGCGCCAGCAGCGATGACAGGACTTACACTGAAGCTTTCTTT. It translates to CASSDDRTYTEAFF.

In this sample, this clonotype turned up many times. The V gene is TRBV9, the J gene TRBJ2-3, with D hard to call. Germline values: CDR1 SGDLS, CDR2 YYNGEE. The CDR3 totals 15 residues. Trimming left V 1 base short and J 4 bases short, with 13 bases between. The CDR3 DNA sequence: TGTGCCAGCAGCGTACTGAGCCTGCATGCAGATACGCAGTATTTT. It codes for CASSVLSLHADTQYF.

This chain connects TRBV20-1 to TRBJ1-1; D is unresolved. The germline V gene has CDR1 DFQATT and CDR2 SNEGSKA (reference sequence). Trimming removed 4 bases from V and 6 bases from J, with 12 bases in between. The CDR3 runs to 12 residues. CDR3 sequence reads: CSAIPGIAEAFF. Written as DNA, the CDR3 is TGCAGTGCTATTCCGGGGATCGCTGAAGCTTTCTTT.

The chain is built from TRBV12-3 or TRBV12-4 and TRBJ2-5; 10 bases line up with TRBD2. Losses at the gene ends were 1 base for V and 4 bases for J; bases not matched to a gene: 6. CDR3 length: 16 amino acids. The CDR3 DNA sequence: TGTGCCAGCAGTTTAGATCGAGCGGGGGGGAGAGAGACCCAGTACTTC. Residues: CASSLDRAGGRETQYF.

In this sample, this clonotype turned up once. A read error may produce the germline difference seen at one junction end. The CDR3 loop is CASSPPGTGNKSPLHF. The CDR3, as DNA: TGTGCCAGCAGCCCTCCCGGGACAGGGAATAAGTCACCCCTCCACTTT. The chain has TRBV7-2 and TRBJ1-6, with TRBD1 identical over 9 bases. Per the germline V gene, CDR1 is SGHTA and CDR2 is FQGNSA. This CDR3 is built from 16 residues.

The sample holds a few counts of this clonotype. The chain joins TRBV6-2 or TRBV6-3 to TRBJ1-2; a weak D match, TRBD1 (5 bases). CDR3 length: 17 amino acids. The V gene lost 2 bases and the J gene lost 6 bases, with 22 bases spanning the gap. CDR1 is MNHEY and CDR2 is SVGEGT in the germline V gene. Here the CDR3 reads CASSYSFAGSGNDGYTF. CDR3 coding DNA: TGTGCCAGCAGTTACAGTTTCGCGGGGTCAGGGAACGATGGCTACACCTTC.